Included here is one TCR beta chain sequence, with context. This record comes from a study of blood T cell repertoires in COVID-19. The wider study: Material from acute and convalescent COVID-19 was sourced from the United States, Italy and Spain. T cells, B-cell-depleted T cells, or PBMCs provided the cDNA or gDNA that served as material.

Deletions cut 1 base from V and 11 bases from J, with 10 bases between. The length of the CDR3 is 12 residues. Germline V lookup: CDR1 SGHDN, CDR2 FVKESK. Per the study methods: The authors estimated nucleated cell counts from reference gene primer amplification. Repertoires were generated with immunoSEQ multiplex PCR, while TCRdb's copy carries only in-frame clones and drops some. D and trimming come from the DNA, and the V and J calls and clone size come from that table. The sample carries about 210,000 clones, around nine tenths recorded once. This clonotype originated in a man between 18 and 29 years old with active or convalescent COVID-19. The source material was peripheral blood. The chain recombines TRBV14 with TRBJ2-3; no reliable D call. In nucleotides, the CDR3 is TGTGCCAGCAGCCAAGCCCCTCTGAGGCAGTATTTT. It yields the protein CASSQAPLRQYF.